The entry below gives a single TCR beta chain sequence along with its context. Its target is unknown. A multiplex PCR was run with 60 Vbeta primers and 13 Jbeta primers. The data were produced by immunoSEQ multiplex PCR, yet TCRdb's version contains in-frame clones alone and is incomplete. The sample has some 120,000 clones; about 70% are singletons. Germline assignment: CDR1 GTSNPN and CDR2 SVGIG (reference sequence). The ends lost 1 base at V and 9 bases at J; junction bases unmatched: 6. CDR3 length equals 14 residues. This sample is drawn from a study of cytomegalovirus exposure and HLA in healthy donors. On the study more broadly: Most donors, more than 80% of a few hundred genotyped, fell in the Caucasian-associated ancestry cluster. Broader study findings: Common viral pathogens seemed to be connected with several of the most significant clusters, according to a later analysis. CMV serostatus was the only immune exposure information that was available.

This TCR was recovered from a woman aged 40 to 50 in good health and CMV-seropositive. This sequence joins TRBV30 and TRBJ1-6; 7 nucleotides match TRBD1. The source material was PBMCs. The CDR3 bases are TGTGCCTGGAGTGAAGGGGGCAAGGGTTCACCCCTCCACTTT. The encoded protein is CAWSEGGKGSPLHF. Full variable domain (rest looked up from reference TRBV30 and TRBJ1-6): SQTIHQWPATLVQPVGSPLSLECTVEGTSNPNLYWYRQAAGRGLQLLFYSVGIGQISSEVPQNLSASRPQDRQFILSSKKLLLSDSGFYLCAWSEGGKGSPLHFGNGTRLTVT.